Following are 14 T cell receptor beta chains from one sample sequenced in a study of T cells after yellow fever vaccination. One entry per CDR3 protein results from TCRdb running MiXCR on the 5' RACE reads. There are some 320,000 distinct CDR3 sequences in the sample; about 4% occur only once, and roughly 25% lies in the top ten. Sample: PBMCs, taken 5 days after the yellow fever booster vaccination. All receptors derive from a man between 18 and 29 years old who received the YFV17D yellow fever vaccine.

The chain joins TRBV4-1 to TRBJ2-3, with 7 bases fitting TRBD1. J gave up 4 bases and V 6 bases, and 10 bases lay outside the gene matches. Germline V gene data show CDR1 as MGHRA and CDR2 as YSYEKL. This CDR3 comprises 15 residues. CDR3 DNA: TGCGCCAGCAGAACTCGGACAGGAGGAGCAGATACGCAGTATTTT. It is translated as CASRTRTGGADTQYF.

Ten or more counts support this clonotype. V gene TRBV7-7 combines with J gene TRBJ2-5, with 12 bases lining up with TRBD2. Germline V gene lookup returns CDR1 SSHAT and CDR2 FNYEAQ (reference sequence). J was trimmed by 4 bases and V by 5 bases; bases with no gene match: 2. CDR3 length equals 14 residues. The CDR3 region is CASSQGLAGETQYF. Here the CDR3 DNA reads TGTGCCAGCAGCCAGGGACTAGCGGGAGAGACCCAGTACTTC.

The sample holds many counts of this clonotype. The CDR3 DNA reads as TGCGCCAGCAGCCAACAGTTTAGCTCCTACGAGCAGTACTTC. Translated: CASSQQFSSYEQYF. The V and J genes are TRBV4-1 and TRBJ2-7; the D is unclear. Germline CDR1 MGHRA, CDR2 YSYEKL. V gave up 2 bases and J gave up 0 bases, with 8 bases separating them. The CDR3 is 14 residues long.

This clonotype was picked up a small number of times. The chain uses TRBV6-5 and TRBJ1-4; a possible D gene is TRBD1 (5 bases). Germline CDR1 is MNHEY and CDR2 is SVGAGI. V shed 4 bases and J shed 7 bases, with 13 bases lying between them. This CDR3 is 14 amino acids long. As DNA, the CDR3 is TGTGCCAGCAGTTCCCCTGGACAATTTGAAAAACTGTTTTTT. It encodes CASSSPGQFEKLFF.

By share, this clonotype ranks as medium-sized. CDR3 loop: CSARGGLAGSQETQYF. The DNA for the CDR3 is TGCAGTGCTAGAGGGGGGCTAGCGGGGAGCCAAGAGACCCAGTACTTC. This chain links TRBV20-1 with TRBJ2-5, with 9 bases identical to TRBD2. V shed 1 base, J shed 1 base, and the junction held 7 bases outside the gene matches. Germline values: CDR1 DFQATT, CDR2 SNEGSKA (reference sequence). The CDR3 contains 16 residues.

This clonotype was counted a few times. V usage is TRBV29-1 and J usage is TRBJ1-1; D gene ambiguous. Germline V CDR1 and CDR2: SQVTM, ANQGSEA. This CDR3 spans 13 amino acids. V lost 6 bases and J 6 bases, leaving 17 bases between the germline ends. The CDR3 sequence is CSVPGLQGPEAFF. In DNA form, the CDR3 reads TGCAGCGTGCCGGGTCTCCAAGGCCCTGAAGCTTTCTTT.

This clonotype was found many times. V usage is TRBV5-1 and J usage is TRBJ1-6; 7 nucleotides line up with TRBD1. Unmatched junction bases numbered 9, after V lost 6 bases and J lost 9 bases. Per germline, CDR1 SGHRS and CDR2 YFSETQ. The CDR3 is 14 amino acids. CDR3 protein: CASTSGGFGSPLHF. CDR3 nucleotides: TGCGCCAGCACCTCAGGGGGTTTCGGTTCACCCCTCCACTTT. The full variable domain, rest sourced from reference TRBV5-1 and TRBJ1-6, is KAGVTQTPRYLIKTRGQQVTLSCSPISGHRSVSWYQQTPGQGLQFLFEYFSETQRNKGNFPGRFSGRQFSNSRSEMNVSTLELGDSALYLCASTSGGFGSPLHFGNGTRLTVT.

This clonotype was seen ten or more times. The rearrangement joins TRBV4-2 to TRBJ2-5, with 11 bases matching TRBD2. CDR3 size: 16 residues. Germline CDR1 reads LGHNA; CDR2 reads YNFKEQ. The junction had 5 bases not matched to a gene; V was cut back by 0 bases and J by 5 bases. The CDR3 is CASSQDWASGGETQYF. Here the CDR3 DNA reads TGTGCCAGCAGCCAAGATTGGGCTAGCGGGGGGGAGACCCAGTACTTC.

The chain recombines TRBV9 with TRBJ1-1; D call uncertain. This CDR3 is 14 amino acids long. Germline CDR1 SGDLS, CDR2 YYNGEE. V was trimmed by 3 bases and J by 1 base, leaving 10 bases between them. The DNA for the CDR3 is TGTGCCAGCAGCGCAGACACCGAGAACACTGAAGCTTTCTTT. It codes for CASSADTENTEAFF.

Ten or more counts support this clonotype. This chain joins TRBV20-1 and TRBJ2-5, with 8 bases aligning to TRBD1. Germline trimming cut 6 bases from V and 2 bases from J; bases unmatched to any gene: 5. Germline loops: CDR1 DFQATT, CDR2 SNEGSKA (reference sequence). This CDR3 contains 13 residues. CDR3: CSAPDRGQETQYF. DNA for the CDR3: TGCAGTGCGCCTGACAGGGGACAAGAGACCCAGTACTTC.

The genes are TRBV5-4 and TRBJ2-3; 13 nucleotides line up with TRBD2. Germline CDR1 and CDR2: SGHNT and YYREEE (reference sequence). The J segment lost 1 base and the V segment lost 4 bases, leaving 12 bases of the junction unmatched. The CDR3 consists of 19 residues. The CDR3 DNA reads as TGTGCCAGCAGCGACAGACTAGCGGGGGGCTTGTGGGGCACAGATACGCAGTATTTT. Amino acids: CASSDRLAGGLWGTDTQYF.

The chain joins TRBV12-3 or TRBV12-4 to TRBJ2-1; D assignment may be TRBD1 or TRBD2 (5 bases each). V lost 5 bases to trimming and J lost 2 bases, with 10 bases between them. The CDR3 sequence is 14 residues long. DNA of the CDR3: TGTGCCAGCAGTAGGGACGGCGCCTACAATGAGCAGTTCTTC. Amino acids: CASSRDGAYNEQFF.

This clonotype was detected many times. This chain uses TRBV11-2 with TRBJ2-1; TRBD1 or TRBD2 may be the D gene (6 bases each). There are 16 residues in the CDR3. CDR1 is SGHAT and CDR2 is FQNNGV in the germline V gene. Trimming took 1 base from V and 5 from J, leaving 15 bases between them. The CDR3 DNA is TGTGCCAGCAGCTTAGGCTCGGGGGCCGAAAACAATGAGCAGTTCTTC. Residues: CASSLGSGAENNEQFF.

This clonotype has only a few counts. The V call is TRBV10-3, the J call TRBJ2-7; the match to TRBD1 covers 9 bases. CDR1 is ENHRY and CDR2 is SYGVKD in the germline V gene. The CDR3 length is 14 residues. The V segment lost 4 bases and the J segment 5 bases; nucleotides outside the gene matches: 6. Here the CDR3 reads CAISAGTGYDEQYV. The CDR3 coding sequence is TGTGCCATCAGTGCCGGGACAGGGTACGACGAGCAGTACGTC.